This T cell receptor (beta chain) was obtained from a study of cytomegalovirus exposure and HLA in healthy donors. Points from the study as a whole: At a 0.05 false discovery rate, a later analysis found 18,000 or so TCR beta sequences to be associated with HLA alleles. Data from an earlier analysis indicated that most TCR beta V segments were productive either about 90% or about 30% of the time.

PCR employed 60 Vbeta and 13 Jbeta primers. The protocol was immunoSEQ multiplex PCR, while the TCRdb copy is restricted to in-frame clones and leaves out a portion. Here the sample spans a few hundred thousand clones, almost 80% being singletons. The CDR3 sequence is 14 residues long. Germline CDR1 reads SGHNT; CDR2 reads YYREEE (reference sequence). The ends lost 4 bases at V and 7 bases at J; junction bases unmatched: 7. Turning to this clone: Its antigen is unidentified.

V is TRBV5-4 and J is TRBJ2-7; TRBD2 aligns across 11 bases. This sequence originates from a young man in good health and CMV-seronegative. The sequencing sample was made of PBMCs. CDR3: CASSLAGGLGEQYF. In DNA form, the CDR3 reads TGTGCCAGCAGCCTAGCGGGGGGACTGGGTGAGCAGTACTTC. The whole variable domain, remainder taken from reference TRBV5-4 and TRBJ2-7, is ETGVTQSPTHLIKTRGQQVTLRCSSQSGHNTVSWYQQALGQGPQFIFQYYREEENGRGNFPPRFSGLQFPNYSSELNVNALELDDSALYLCASSLAGGLGEQYFGPGTRLTVT.